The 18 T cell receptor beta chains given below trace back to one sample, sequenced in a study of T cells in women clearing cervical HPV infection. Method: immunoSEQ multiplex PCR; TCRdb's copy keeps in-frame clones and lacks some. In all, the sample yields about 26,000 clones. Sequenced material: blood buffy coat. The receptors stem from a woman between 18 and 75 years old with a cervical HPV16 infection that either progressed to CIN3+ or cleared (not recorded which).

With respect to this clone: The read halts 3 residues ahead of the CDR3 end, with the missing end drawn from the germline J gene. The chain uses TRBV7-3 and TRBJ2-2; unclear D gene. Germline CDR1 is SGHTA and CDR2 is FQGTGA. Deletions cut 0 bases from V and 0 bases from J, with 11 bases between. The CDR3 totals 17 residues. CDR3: CASSLTLARSNTGELFF. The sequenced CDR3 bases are TGTGCCAGCAGCTTAACCCTCGCCAGGTCGAACACCGGGGAG.

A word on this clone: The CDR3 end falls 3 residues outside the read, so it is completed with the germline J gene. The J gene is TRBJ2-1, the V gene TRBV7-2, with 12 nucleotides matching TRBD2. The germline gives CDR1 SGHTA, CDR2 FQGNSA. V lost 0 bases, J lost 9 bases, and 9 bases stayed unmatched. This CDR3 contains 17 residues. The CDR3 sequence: CASSLAASGGVYGEQFF. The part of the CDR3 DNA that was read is TGTGCCAGCAGCTTAGCCGCTAGCGGGGGGGTTTATGGTGAG.

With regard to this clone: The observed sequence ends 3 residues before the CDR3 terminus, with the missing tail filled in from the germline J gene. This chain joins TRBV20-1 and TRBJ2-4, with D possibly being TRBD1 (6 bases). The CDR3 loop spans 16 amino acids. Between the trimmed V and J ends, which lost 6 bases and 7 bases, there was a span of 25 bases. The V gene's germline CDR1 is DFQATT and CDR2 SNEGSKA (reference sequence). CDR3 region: CSAPPVQGSRTNIQYF. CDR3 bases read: TGCAGTGCACCCCCGGTGCAGGGGTCACGTACGAACATT.

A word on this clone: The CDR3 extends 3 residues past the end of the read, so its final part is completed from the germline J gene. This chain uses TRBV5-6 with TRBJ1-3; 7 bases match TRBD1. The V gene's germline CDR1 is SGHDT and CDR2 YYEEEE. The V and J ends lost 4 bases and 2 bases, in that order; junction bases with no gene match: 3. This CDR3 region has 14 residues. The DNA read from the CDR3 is TGTGCCAGCAGCCATGGGACAGCTGGAAACACC. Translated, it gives CASSHGTAGNT. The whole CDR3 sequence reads CASSHGTAGNTIYF.

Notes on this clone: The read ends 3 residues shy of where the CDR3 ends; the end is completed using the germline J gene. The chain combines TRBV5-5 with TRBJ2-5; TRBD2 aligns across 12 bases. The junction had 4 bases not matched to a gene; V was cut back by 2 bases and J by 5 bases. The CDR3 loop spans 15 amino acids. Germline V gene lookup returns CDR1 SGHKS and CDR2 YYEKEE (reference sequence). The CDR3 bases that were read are TGTGCCAGCAGCTTCGGGACTAGCGGGTGGGAGACC. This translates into CASSFGTSGWET. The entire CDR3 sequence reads CASSFGTSGWETQYF.

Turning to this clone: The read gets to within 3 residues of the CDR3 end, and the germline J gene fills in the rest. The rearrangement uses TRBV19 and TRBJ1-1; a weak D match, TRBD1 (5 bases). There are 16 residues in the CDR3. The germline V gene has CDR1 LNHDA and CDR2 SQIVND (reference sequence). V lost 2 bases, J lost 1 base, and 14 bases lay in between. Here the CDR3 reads CASSIRRGPGNTEAFF. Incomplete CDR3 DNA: TGTGCCAGTAGTATACGGAGGGGCCCGGGGAACACTGAA.

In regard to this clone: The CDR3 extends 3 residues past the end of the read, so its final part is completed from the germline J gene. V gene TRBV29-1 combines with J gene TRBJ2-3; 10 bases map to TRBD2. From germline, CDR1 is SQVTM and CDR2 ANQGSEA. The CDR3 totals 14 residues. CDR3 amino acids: CSARRTSGQETQYF. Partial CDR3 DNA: TGCAGCGCCCGCCGGACTAGCGGCCAAGAGACG.

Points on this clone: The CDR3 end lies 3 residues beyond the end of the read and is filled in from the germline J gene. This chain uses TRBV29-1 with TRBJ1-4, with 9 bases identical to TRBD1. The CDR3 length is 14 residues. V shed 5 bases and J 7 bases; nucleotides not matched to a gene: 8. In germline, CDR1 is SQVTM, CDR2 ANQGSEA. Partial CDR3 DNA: TGCAGCGTTCTACAGGGGGCGCGTTCTGAAAAA. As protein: CSVLQGARSEK. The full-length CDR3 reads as CSVLQGARSEKLFF.

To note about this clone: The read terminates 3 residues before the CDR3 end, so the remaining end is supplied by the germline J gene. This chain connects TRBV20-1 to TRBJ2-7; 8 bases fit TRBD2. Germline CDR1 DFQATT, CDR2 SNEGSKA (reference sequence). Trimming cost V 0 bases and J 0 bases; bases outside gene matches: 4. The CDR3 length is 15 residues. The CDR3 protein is CSARDLAGSSYEQYF. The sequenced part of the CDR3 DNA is TGCAGTGCTAGAGATTTAGCGGGAAGCTCCTACGAG.

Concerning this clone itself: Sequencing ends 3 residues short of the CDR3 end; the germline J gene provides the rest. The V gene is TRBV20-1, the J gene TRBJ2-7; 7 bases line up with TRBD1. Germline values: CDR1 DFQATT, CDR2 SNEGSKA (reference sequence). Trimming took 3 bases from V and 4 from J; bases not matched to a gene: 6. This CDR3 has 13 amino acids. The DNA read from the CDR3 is TGCAGTGCTAGGGCTGGGACAGCGTACGAG. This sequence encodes CSARAGTAYE. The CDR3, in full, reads CSARAGTAYEQYF.

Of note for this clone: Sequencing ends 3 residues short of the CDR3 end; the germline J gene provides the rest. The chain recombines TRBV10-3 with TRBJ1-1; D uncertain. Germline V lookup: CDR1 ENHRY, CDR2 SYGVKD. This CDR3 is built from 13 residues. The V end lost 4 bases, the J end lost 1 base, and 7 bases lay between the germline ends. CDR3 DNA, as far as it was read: TGTGCCATCAGTGGCCAGGCGAACACTGAA. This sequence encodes CAISGQANTE. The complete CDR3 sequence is CAISGQANTEAFF.

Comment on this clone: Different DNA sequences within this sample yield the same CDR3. The covered CDR3 bases are TGTGCCAGCAGTGTTGTGCGGGGGAGCACAGATACG. Encoded protein: CASSVVRGSTDT. The complete CDR3 protein is CASSVVRGSTDTQYF. The chain has TRBV2 and TRBJ2-3; 7 bases fit TRBD2. The sequenced fragment ends 3 residues before the CDR3 boundary, so the rest is inferred from the germline J gene. Trimming took 4 bases from V and 0 from J; bases not matched to a gene: 4. Per the germline V gene, CDR1 is SNHLY and CDR2 is FYNNEI. This CDR3 spans 15 amino acids.

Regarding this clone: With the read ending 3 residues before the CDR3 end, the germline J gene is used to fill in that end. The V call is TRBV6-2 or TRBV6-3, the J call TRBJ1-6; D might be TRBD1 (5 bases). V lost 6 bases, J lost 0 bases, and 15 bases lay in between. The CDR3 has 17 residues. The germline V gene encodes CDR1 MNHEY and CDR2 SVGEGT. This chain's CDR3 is CASSRGLFGSYNSPLHF. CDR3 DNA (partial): TGTGCCAGCAGCCGGGGACTCTTCGGCTCCTATAATTCACCC.

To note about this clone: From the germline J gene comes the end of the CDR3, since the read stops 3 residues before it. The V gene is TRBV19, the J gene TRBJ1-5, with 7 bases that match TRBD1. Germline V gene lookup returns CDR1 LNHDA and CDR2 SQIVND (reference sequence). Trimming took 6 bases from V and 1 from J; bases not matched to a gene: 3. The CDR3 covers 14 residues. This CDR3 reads CASSRQGSNQPQHF. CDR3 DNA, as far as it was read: TGTGCCAGTAGCCGACAGGGAAGCAATCAGCCC.

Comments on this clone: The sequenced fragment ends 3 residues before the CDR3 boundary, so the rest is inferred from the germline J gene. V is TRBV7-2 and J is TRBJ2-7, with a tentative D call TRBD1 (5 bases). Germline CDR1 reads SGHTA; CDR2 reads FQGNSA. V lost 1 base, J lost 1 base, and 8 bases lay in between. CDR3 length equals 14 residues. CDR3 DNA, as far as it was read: TGTGCCAGCAGCTTAGGAAGACAGTCCTACGAG. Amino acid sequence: CASSLGRQSYE. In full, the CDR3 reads CASSLGRQSYEQYF.

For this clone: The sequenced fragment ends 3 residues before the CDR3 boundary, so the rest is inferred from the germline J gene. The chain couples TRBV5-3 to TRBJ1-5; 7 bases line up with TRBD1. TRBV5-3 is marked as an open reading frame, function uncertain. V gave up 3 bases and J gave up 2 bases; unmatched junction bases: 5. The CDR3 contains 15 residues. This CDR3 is CARSSPQGRNQPQHF. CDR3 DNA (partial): TGTGCCAGAAGCTCACCACAGGGGCGCAATCAGCCC.

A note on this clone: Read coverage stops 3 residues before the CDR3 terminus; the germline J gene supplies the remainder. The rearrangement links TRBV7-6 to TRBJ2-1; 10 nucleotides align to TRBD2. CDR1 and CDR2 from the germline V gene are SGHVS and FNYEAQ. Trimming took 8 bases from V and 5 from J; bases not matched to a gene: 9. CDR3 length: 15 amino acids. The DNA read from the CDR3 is TGTGCCAGCGTCCCAGCGGGGGGGATCCACAATGAG. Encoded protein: CASVPAGGIHNE. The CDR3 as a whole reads CASVPAGGIHNEQFF.

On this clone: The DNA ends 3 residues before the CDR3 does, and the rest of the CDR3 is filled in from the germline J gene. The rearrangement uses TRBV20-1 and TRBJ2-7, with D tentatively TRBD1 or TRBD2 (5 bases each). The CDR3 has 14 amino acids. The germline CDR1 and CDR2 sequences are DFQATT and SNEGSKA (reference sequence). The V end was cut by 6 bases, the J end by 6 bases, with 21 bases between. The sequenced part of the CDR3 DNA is TGCAGTGCCCCCCCCGAGGGGAGCGACTTCGAG. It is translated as CSAPPEGSDFE. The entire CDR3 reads CSAPPEGSDFEQYF.